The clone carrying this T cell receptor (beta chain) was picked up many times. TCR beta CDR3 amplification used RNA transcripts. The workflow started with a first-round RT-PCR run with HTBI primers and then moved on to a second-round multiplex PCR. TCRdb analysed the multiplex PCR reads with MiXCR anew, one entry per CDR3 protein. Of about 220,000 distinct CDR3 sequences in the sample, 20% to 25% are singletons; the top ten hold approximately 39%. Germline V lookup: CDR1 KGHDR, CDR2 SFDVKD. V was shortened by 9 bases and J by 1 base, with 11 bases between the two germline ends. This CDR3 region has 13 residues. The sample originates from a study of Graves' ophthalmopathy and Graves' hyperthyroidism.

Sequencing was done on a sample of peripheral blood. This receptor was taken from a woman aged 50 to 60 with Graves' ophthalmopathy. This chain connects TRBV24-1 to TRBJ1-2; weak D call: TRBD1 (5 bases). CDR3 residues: CATSGGGNYGYTF. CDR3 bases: TGTGCCACCTCCGGGGGGGGTAACTATGGCTACACCTTC.